The entry below gives a single TCR beta chain sequence along with its context. The sample is drawn from a study of technical replicates of blood from a handful of donors. Deletions cut 4 bases from V and 0 bases from J, with 16 bases between. In germline, CDR1 is KGHSH, CDR2 LQKENI. The CDR3 contains 16 residues. Sequencing was performed with immunoSEQ multiplex PCR; in TCRdb, only in-frame clones are kept and a portion is missing. Found here are roughly 79,000 clones, approximately 96% of them singletons; the top ten hold under 0.4%. The specimen sequenced was T cells isolated from PBMCs. The rearrangement uses TRBV18 and TRBJ2-7; D is perhaps TRBD1 (6 bases). The sequence was obtained from a human donor in good health. The CDR3 reads CASSLSPGQSSYEQYF. The CDR3 bases are TGTGCCAGCTCACTTTCACCGGGACAAAGCTCCTACGAGCAGTACTTC. Full variable domain (missing parts from reference TRBV18 and TRBJ2-7): NAGVMQNPRHLVRRRGQEARLRCSPMKGHSHVYWYRQLPEEGLKFMVYLQKENIIDESGMPKERFSAEFPKEGPSILRIQQVVRGDSAAYFCASSLSPGQSSYEQYFGPGTRLTVT.